The rows below give T cell receptor beta chains drawn from one sample of a study of blood T cell repertoires in COVID-19. Measured with immunoSEQ multiplex PCR; TCRdb has only the in-frame clones, and not every one. This sample carries about 410,000 clones, roughly 90% of them seen once, and the ten largest clones take more than 1.4%. Sequencing input: peripheral blood. Receptors originate from a woman in her 30s with active or convalescent COVID-19. Both conserved end residues are part of each CDR3. D genes are given only for firm matches. Part of the rows lack a size; the others show once, few, many or a class for expanded clones.

cdr3_aa	cdr3_nt	d_call	clone_size	v_call	j_call
CASRVRQGQETQYF	TGTGCCAGCAGGGTCCGACAGGGACAAGAGACCCAGTACTTC	TRBD1	-	TRBV7-8	TRBJ2-5
CAISDMGAFEQYF	TGTGCCATCAGTGATATGGGGGCGTTCGAGCAGTACTTC	-	-	TRBV10-3	TRBJ2-7
CASSYSTGQSNQPQHF	TGTGCCAGCAGTTACTCGACGGGACAGAGCAATCAGCCCCAGCATTTT	TRBD1	-	TRBV6-6	TRBJ1-5
CASRRGLANEKLFF	TGTGCCAGTAGGCGAGGGCTGGCTAATGAAAAACTGTTTTTT	-	-	TRBV19	TRBJ1-4
CAWKGGRSQETQYF	TGTGCCTGGAAAGGGGGTCGGAGCCAAGAGACCCAGTACTTC	-	-	TRBV30	TRBJ2-5
CASSRTGSSGNTIYF	TGCGCCAGCAGCCGGACAGGGTCTTCCGGAAACACCATATATTTT	TRBD1	-	TRBV4-1	TRBJ1-3
CASSQGRGDTQYF	TGTGCCAGCAGCCAAGGAAGGGGAGATACGCAGTATTTT	-	-	TRBV3-1/TRBV3-2	TRBJ2-3
CASSQAVTSPVPFF	TGCGCCAGCAGCCAAGCGGTCACCTCACCTGTGCCGTTTTTC	-	-	TRBV4-1	TRBJ2-7
CASSQRVGTDTQYF	TGTGCCAGCAGCCAGCGGGTTGGCACAGATACGCAGTATTTT	-	-	TRBV13	TRBJ2-3
CASSSPGRTGHSYEQYF	TGTGCCAGTAGTAGTCCGGGCCGGACAGGGCACTCCTACGAGCAGTACTTC	TRBD1	-	TRBV19	TRBJ2-7
CASSEGRSGDRANTEAFF	TGCGCCAGCAGCGAGGGACGTTCAGGGGACAGGGCGAACACTGAAGCTTTCTTT	TRBD1	-	TRBV5-1	TRBJ1-1
CASSWTVMNTEAFF	TGCGCCAGCAGCTGGACAGTCATGAACACTGAAGCTTTCTTT	-	few	TRBV5-1	TRBJ1-1
CASSAQGLTYEQYF	TGTGCCAGCAGTGCTCAGGGGCTGACGTACGAGCAGTACTTC	-	-	TRBV2	TRBJ2-7
CASSDSTGVSTEAFF	TGTGCCAGCAGTGACTCGACAGGGGTGAGCACTGAAGCTTTCTTT	TRBD1	-	TRBV2	TRBJ1-1
CASNSAGNQPQHF	TGTGCCAGTAACTCGGCGGGGAATCAGCCCCAGCATTTT	-	-	TRBV19	TRBJ1-5
CASSLKGQGLSEAFF	TGCGCCAGCAGCTTAAAGGGACAGGGGCTCTCTGAAGCTTTCTTT	TRBD1	few	TRBV5-1	TRBJ1-1
CASSLSGLESSYNEQFF	TGTGCCAGCAGCTTATCGGGTTTAGAAAGCTCCTACAATGAGCAGTTCTTC	-	-	TRBV7-9	TRBJ2-1
CASIDISTGELFF	TGTGCCAGCATAGACATTAGCACCGGGGAGCTGTTTTTT	-	once	TRBV5-4	TRBJ2-2
CASSLDQGPLYEQYF	TGCGCCAGCAGCTTGGATCAGGGCCCGTTGTACGAGCAGTACTTC	-	-	TRBV5-1	TRBJ2-7
CASSPGLHNEKLFF	TGTGCCAGCAGCCCAGGGCTTCATAACGAAAAACTGTTTTTT	-	-	TRBV7-9	TRBJ1-4
CASSPGQLVHGYTF	TGTGCCAGCTCACCAGGACAGTTGGTTCATGGCTACACCTTC	-	-	TRBV18	TRBJ1-2
CAWSARLAGHEQYF	TGTGCCTGGAGTGCCCGACTAGCGGGCCACGAGCAGTACTTC	TRBD2	-	TRBV30	TRBJ2-7
CASLAVGGTTYGYTF	TGTGCCAGTCTCGCGGTGGGAGGAACCACTTATGGCTACACCTTC	-	-	TRBV19	TRBJ1-2
CASLAGNYEQYF	TGTGCCAGCTTGGCGGGGAACTACGAGCAGTACTTC	-	once	TRBV2	TRBJ2-7
CASSPPYSRDEQYF	TGTGCCAGCTCACCACCGTATTCCAGGGACGAGCAGTACTTC	-	-	TRBV18	TRBJ2-7
CAISLLDRGNTEAFF	TGTGCCATCAGCCTCTTGGACAGGGGGAACACTGAAGCTTTCTTT	TRBD1	-	TRBV10-3	TRBJ1-1
CASSFGTAEAFF	TGTGCCAGCAGCTTTGGGACAGCTGAAGCTTTCTTT	TRBD1	-	TRBV7-9	TRBJ1-1
CASSQDRAGVGETQYF	TGCGCCAGCAGCCAAGACAGGGCGGGGGTAGGAGAGACCCAGTACTTC	TRBD2	-	TRBV4-1	TRBJ2-5
CASSADLAGVVETQYF	TGTGCCAGCAGTGCCGATCTAGCGGGAGTTGTCGAGACCCAGTACTTC	TRBD2	-	TRBV25-1	TRBJ2-5
CATSRERGGGGSPLHF	TGTGCCACCAGCAGAGAAAGGGGCGGCGGTGGCTCACCCCTCCACTTT	-	-	TRBV15	TRBJ1-6
CASSFETGQGNNYGYTF	TGCGCCAGCAGCTTCGAGACTGGACAGGGCAATAACTATGGCTACACCTTC	TRBD1	once	TRBV5-1	TRBJ1-2
CASSQSSTYEQYF	TGTGCCAGCAGCCAATCTAGCACGTACGAGCAGTACTTC	-	-	TRBV14	TRBJ2-7
CASSRTGNTEAFF	TGTGCCAGCAGCAGAACAGGGAACACTGAAGCTTTCTTT	-	-	TRBV6-5	TRBJ1-1
CASSLWGQGDAFF	TGTGCCAGCAGTTTATGGGGTCAGGGGGACGCTTTCTTT	TRBD1	-	TRBV27	TRBJ1-1
CASCIRGALSNQPQHF	TGTGCCAGCTGTATTCGGGGGGCTCTTAGCAATCAGCCCCAGCATTTT	-	few	TRBV5-8	TRBJ1-5